Listed here are 19 T cell receptor beta chains from one sample, sequenced in a study of T-cell reconstitution after alpha-beta-depleted transplantation in children (dated by TCRdb to the mid-2010s). Libraries were prepared through PCR. The run used an Illumina HiSeq 2500. Molecular barcoding was employed in the preparation of TCR libraries, with unique molecular identifiers being used to normalize TCRbeta repertoire quantification. TCRdb handled the public reads itself, with Q25 trimming in fastp and clone calling in MiXCR, and kept productive beta chains. Identical CDR3 proteins give one entry, which carries the most common genes and DNA. The sample data list 250,000 or so distinct CDR3 sequences, and 6.5% to 9% of these were observed just once. The top ten clonotypes cover approximately 6.3% of the sample. Taken with the paper, the label for treatment or condition translates to: allogeneic hematopoietic cell transplantation with graft depleted of TCRalphabeta T cells and CD19 B cells.

The sample consisted of PBMCs, mostly from graft donor cells, taken 180 days after TCRalphabeta/CD19-depleted stem cell transplant. The receptors stem from a male patient aged 10 to 17 who had a stem cell transplant for acute lymphoblastic leukemia, so the T cells may come from the graft donor.

This clonotype was seen at least ten times. The rearrangement joins TRBV12-3 or TRBV12-4 to TRBJ1-4, with D hard to call. V was trimmed by 4 bases and J by 8 bases, leaving 8 bases between them. The CDR3 contains 12 residues. The CDR3 nucleotides read TGTGCCAGCAGTTCCAGAGGGGAAAAACTGTTTTTT. Its translation: CASSSRGEKLFF.

As for this clonotype: Sequence at one end of the junction differs from germline and may be a read error. This chain connects TRBV18 to TRBJ1-1; D may be TRBD1 (5 bases). Germline V gene lookup returns CDR1 KGHSH and CDR2 LQKENI. This CDR3 has 12 amino acids. CDR3 loop: CASSPEGTDAFF. CDR3 DNA sequence: TGTGCCAGCTCACCAGAGGGGACTGACGCTTTCTTT.

There are many counts of this clonotype. V and J are TRBV15 and TRBJ2-3, with 13 bases matching TRBD2. V shed 1 base and J 4 bases; nucleotides not matched to a gene: 5. The germline V gene has CDR1 LNHNV and CDR2 YYDKDF (reference sequence). This CDR3 contains 17 residues. This CDR3 is CATSRGLTSGGPDTQYF. In nucleotides, the CDR3 is TGTGCCACCAGCAGAGGTCTGACTAGCGGGGGGCCAGATACGCAGTATTTT. The full variable domain, completed using reference TRBV15 and TRBJ2-3, is DAMVIQNPRYQVTQFGKPVTLSCSQTLNHNVMYWYQQKSSQAPKLLFHYYDKDFNNEADTPDNFQSRRPNTSFCFLDIRSPGLGDTAMYLCATSRGLTSGGPDTQYFGPGTRLTVL.

A note on this clonotype: A much larger clone is a single base away; this may be a read error. The V gene is TRBV10-3, the J gene TRBJ2-7; 8 nucleotides align to TRBD2. J lost 3 bases, V lost 7 bases, and 8 bases had no gene match. CDR3 length: 14 amino acids. CDR1 ENHRY and CDR2 SYGVKD come from the germline V gene. Written as DNA, the CDR3 is TGTGCCATCACCCAAGCGGGAGTCTTCTACGAGCAGTACTTC. Amino acid sequence: CAITQAGVFYEQYF.

This clonotype was seen many times. The rearrangement uses TRBV12-3 or TRBV12-4 and TRBJ2-7; TRBD1 might be the D (5 bases). The CDR3 is 12 residues long. V was clipped by 6 bases and J by 3 bases, with 9 bases between them. In DNA form, the CDR3 reads TGTGCCAGCAGACGACAGTTCTACGAGCAGTACTTC. Its protein product is CASRRQFYEQYF.

This clonotype has a count of ten or more. The chain recombines TRBV20-1 with TRBJ2-7; possibly TRBD1 for D (6 bases). V lost 5 bases and J 4 bases, leaving 18 bases between the germline ends. The CDR3 totals 14 residues. Germline V gene lookup returns CDR1 DFQATT and CDR2 SNEGSKA (reference sequence). CDR3 region: CSAGVEGERYEQYF. The DNA of the CDR3 is TGCAGTGCTGGGGTAGAGGGGGAGAGGTACGAGCAGTACTTC.

This clonotype was observed many times. The V gene is TRBV5-1, the J gene TRBJ2-7, with 10 bases fitting TRBD1. V shed 4 bases, J shed 2 bases, and the junction held 9 bases outside the gene matches. The V gene's germline CDR1 is SGHRS and CDR2 YFSETQ. CDR3 length: 16 amino acids. CDR3 nucleotide sequence: TGCGCCAGCAGCCCATCCCCGGGACAGGGGACCTACGAGCAGTACTTC. This codes for CASSPSPGQGTYEQYF. Full variable domain (outside the CDR3, taken from reference TRBV5-1 and TRBJ2-7): KAGVTQTPRYLIKTRGQQVTLSCSPISGHRSVSWYQQTPGQGLQFLFEYFSETQRNKGNFPGRFSGRQFSNSRSEMNVSTLELGDSALYLCASSPSPGQGTYEQYFGPGTRLTVT.

The table lists this clonotype with many counts. The chain couples TRBV5-1 to TRBJ2-3; D remains unclear. CDR3 length equals 13 residues. Trimming took off 7 bases at V and 6 bases at J, with 15 bases between the two ends. Germline CDR1 is SGHRS and CDR2 is YFSETQ. The CDR3 loop reads CASRGSPPDTQYF. CDR3 DNA sequence: TGCGCCAGCCGTGGCTCTCCCCCCGATACGCAGTATTTT.

In its sample, this clonotype was seen many times. The chain combines TRBV14 with TRBJ2-5; TRBD2 agrees at 8 bases. Trimming removed 1 base from V and 0 bases from J; junction bases left unmatched: 7. The germline gives CDR1 SGHDN, CDR2 FVKESK. The CDR3 sequence is 17 residues long. CDR3 residues: CASSQVAGRRNQETQYF. The CDR3 coding sequence is TGTGCCAGCAGCCAAGTAGCGGGGAGGCGGAACCAAGAGACCCAGTACTTC.

There are many counts of this clonotype. V is TRBV5-1 and J is TRBJ1-2, with TRBD1 identical over 9 bases. CDR3 length: 17 amino acids. Germline V gives CDR1 SGHRS, CDR2 YFSETQ. Trimming took 4 bases from V and 7 from J; bases not matched to a gene: 17. The chain's CDR3 is CASSEASTGGWSAGYTF. DNA of the CDR3: TGCGCCAGCAGCGAAGCTTCGACAGGGGGGTGGTCGGCTGGCTACACCTTC.

This clonotype was seen ten or more times. The chain combines TRBV29-1 with TRBJ2-7, with a weak D call TRBD2 (6 bases). V was cut by 4 bases and J by 5 bases, with 21 bases left in between. CDR3 size: 15 residues. Looked up from germline, CDR1 is SQVTM and CDR2 is ANQGSEA. CDR3 protein: CSVAGVEQGGDEQYF. In nucleotides, the CDR3 is TGCAGCGTTGCCGGGGTCGAGCAGGGAGGAGACGAGCAGTACTTC.

This clonotype has just a few counts. This chain joins TRBV6-5 and TRBJ1-3; D is unclear. The CDR3 is 14 residues long. V lost 1 base and J 1 base, leaving 5 bases between the germline ends. Germline-derived CDR1 and CDR2 are MNHEY and SVGAGI. CDR3 sequence: CASSYLGSGNTIYF. CDR3 nucleotides: TGTGCCAGCAGTTACTTGGGATCTGGAAACACCATATATTTT.

In its sample, this clonotype was seen many times. The chain couples TRBV21-1 to TRBJ2-5. TRBV21-1 is a known pseudogene. CDR3 length equals 14 residues. CDR3 residues: CASSKANRQETQYF. In DNA, the CDR3 is TGTGCCAGCAGCAAAGCGAACCGACAAGAGACCCAGTACTTC.

This clonotype has more than one count but fewer than ten. This chain links TRBV2 with TRBJ2-7, with TRBD1 identical over 11 bases. V lost 4 bases, J lost 4 bases, and 6 bases stayed unmatched. Germline CDR1 and CDR2: SNHLY and FYNNEI. The CDR3 consists of 15 residues. The CDR3 nucleotides are TGTGCCAGCAGTGTTGGACAGGGGGCGAGGTACGAGCAGTACTTC. Its translation is CASSVGQGARYEQYF.

This clonotype occurred many times. The chain has TRBV12-5 and TRBJ1-3, with D unclear. The CDR3 is made up of 14 amino acids. Trimming took off 6 bases at V and 1 base at J, with 10 bases between the two ends. Looked up from germline, CDR1 is LGHNT and CDR2 is FRNRAP. The chain's CDR3 is CASGWPGSGNTIYF. The CDR3 DNA follows: TGTGCTAGTGGCTGGCCCGGGTCTGGAAACACCATATATTTT.

Comments on this clonotype: A much larger clone is a single base away; this may be a read error. This chain joins TRBV11-3 and TRBJ2-7; D gene uncertain. V lost 1 base, J lost 4 bases, and 11 bases lay in between. The CDR3 is 14 residues long. The germline V gene has CDR1 SGHNT and CDR2 YENEEA. The DNA for the CDR3 is TGTGCCAGCAGCTTAGTTAGAACATCGTACGAGCAGTACTTC. It codes for CASSLVRTSYEQYF.

This clonotype was observed at least ten times. This sequence joins TRBV20-1 and TRBJ1-4, with 8 bases lining up with TRBD1. Germline CDR1 and CDR2: DFQATT and SNEGSKA (reference sequence). This CDR3 is built from 13 residues. The V segment lost 5 bases and the J segment 6 bases; nucleotides outside the gene matches: 5. The CDR3 loop is CSAQQGGDEKLFF. CDR3 coding DNA: TGCAGTGCTCAACAGGGGGGTGATGAAAAACTGTTTTTT.

This clonotype has at least ten counts. The genes are TRBV12-3 or TRBV12-4 and TRBJ1-3; 9 bases are shared with TRBD1. This CDR3 is built from 15 residues. Trimming cost V 5 bases and J 4 bases; bases outside gene matches: 6. The CDR3 DNA reads TGTGCCAGCAGTCACCGACAGGGGGACGGAAACACCATATATTTT. Encoded protein: CASSHRQGDGNTIYF.

This clonotype was seen repeatedly, ten times or more. The chain carries TRBV20-1 and TRBJ2-3; D is possibly TRBD2 (6 bases). CDR1 DFQATT and CDR2 SNEGSKA come from the germline V gene (reference sequence). V was shortened by 5 bases and J by 5 bases, with 17 bases between the two germline ends. The length of the CDR3 is 14 residues. Here the CDR3 DNA reads TGCAGTGCTTATCCGGGACTCGGGGGAGATACGCAGTATTTT. The encoded protein is CSAYPGLGGDTQYF.